This T cell receptor beta chain was sequenced during a study of blood T cell repertoires in COVID-19. Turning to the study itself: Spain, Italy and the United States supplied samples that represented acute and convalescent COVID-19. Nucleic acid was either cDNA or gDNA, and it came from T cells, B-cell-depleted T cells, or PBMCs.

The authors' processing: Using reference gene primer amplification, nucleated cell counts were estimated. Clones were read by immunoSEQ multiplex PCR, and TCRdb kept only the in-frame ones, dropping some. For V, J and clone size, that table is used; D and trimming come from the DNA. The sample includes tens of thousands of clones, under 85% of them seen just once. Germline trimming cut 3 bases from V and 2 bases from J; bases unmatched to any gene: 1. The CDR3 contains 14 residues. Germline V gives CDR1 SQVTM, CDR2 ANQGSEA. V and J are TRBV29-1 and TRBJ2-3, with TRBD1 matching 11 bases. The sample was peripheral blood. The source of this sequence is a human donor in a cohort sampled during active COVID-19. The CDR3: CSVEGQGVTDTQYF. CDR3 DNA sequence: TGCAGCGTTGAGGGACAGGGGGTCACAGATACGCAGTATTTT.